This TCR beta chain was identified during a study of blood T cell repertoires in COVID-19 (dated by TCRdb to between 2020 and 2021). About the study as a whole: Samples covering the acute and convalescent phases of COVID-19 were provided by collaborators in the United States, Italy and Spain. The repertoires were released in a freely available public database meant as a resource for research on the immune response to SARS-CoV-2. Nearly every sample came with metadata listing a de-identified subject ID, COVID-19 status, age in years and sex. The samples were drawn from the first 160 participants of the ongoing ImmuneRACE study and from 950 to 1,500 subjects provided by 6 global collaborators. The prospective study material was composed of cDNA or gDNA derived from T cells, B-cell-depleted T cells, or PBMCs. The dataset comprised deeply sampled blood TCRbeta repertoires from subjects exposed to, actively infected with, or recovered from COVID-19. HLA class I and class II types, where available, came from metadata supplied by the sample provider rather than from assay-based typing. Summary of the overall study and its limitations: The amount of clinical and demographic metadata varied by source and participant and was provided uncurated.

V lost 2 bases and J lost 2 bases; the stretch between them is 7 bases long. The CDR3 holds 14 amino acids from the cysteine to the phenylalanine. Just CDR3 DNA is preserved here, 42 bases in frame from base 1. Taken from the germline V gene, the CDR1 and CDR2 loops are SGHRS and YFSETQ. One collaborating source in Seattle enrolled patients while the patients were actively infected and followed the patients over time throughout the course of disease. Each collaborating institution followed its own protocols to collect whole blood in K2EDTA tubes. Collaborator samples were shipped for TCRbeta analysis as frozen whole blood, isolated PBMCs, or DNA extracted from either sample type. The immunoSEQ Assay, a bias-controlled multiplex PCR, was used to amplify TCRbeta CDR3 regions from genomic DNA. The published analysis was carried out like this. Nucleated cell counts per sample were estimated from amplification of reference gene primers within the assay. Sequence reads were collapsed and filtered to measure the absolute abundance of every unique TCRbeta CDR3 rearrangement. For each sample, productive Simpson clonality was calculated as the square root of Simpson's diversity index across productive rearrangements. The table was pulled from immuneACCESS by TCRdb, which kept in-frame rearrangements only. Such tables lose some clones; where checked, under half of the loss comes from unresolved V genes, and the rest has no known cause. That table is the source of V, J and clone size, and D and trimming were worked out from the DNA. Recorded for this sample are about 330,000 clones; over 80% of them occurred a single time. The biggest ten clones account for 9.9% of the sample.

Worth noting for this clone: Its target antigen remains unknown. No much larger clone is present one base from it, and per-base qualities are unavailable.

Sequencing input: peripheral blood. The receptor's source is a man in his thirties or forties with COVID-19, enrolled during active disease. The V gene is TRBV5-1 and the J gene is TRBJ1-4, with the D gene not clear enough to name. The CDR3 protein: CASSFSGTNEKLFF. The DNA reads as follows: TGCGCCAGCAGCTTTTCGGGTACTAATGAAAAACTGTTTTTT.